This T cell receptor (beta chain) comes out of a study of blood T cell repertoires in COVID-19. Overall study context: COVID-19 samples from acute and convalescent phases originated in the United States, Italy and Spain.

Generated by immunoSEQ multiplex PCR, the TCRdb table keeps only in-frame clones and is missing some. Of tens of thousands of clones in the sample, approximately 89% are singletons; the top ten hold 12%. In germline, CDR1 is MNHEY, CDR2 SVGAGI. The V end lost 5 bases, the J end lost 4 bases, and 14 bases lay between the germline ends. The CDR3 spans 14 residues. The sample consisted of peripheral blood. This chain links TRBV6-5 with TRBJ1-1; D perhaps matches TRBD1 (5 bases). The receptor was derived from a man aged 70 or older with active or convalescent COVID-19. The CDR3 spells CASSHRGRGTEAFF. For the CDR3, the DNA is TGTGCCAGCAGTCATCGGGGGAGGGGCACTGAAGCTTTCTTT.